This T cell receptor (beta chain) was obtained from a study of shared clonotypes between healthy human individuals (dated by TCRdb to 2020 to 2021). In the study overall: The cohort comprised two women and a few men aged 18 to 49 years. Blood TCR repertoires of a handful of healthy adults were deeply sequenced to estimate repertoire size and the extent of clonotype sharing between individuals. For each donor, three plates each were used for CD4 naive and CD4 memory, two plates were used for CD8 naive, and one plate was used for CD8 memory. Leukapheresis yielded between about 0.94 and 9.5 billion PBMCs per donor. To increase sequencing depth and limit assay-specific biases, TCR repertoire library preparation and sequencing were carried out by different laboratories using diverse techniques. On the study overall, not on this receptor specifically: Clonotypes shared by all four sorted-subset donors showed higher generation probabilities than non-shared clonotypes. Pairwise subsampling led to the expectation that sequencing depth would affect the degree of clonotype sharing among donors. Larger estimated clonotype richness was generally found for naive subsets than for memory subsets. Sampling was restricted to blood, and TCR repertoires in tissue are likely to differ from TCR repertoires in blood. The small number of donors limited the genetic and exposure-history diversity represented. Sharing across a few donors was observed for around 5% of naive CD4, under 4% of naive CD8, 2% to 2.5% of memory CD4, and about 0.39% of memory CD8 clonotypes. Incomplete sequencing was indicated by rarefaction of sorted-subset datasets, despite the large sequencing depth.

For the CD8 naive samples, CD45RO-negative cells were positively selected for CCR7, yielding a CD45RA+CCR7+ population from which TemRA cells were excluded. The donors were healthy, HIV-negative adults who had no recently reported acute infections or vaccinations. Every donor was a Caucasian adult living in Nashville, Tennessee, USA. Blood was obtained by leukapheresis, after which PBMCs were separated by Ficoll-Histopaque density gradient centrifugation and cryopreserved in liquid nitrogen vapor phase. Analytical flow cytometry was used to check the purity and quantity of every magnetically sorted T cell population. Genomic DNA was isolated from each sorted fraction and quantified by UV absorbance on a Nanodrop 2000c. Turning to this clone: No antigen is known for it. The sample holds no much larger clone one base away, and base qualities are not on file.

Taken from cysteine to phenylalanine, the CDR3 has 14 residues. Here the CDR3 DNA is all that survives: 42 bases in frame from base 1. CDR1 and CDR2 (LGHNA, YNFKEQ) derive from the germline V gene. Trimming removed 4 bases from V and 5 bases from J, leaving 15 bases between the germline ends. Using the deep immunoSEQ assay, TCR CDR3 regions were amplified from genomic DNA by multiplex PCR. Extracted genomic DNA from each cell subset was spread evenly across all wells of several immunoSEQ 96-well plates, with each plate serving as a replicate. For sorted subsets, 200 to 250 ng genomic DNA, equal to 25,000 to 35,000 T cell genomes, was loaded into each replicate PCR. Purified libraries were measured with a Qubit 3.0 fluorometer, size-checked on a Bioanalyzer 2100, and measured again with the KAPA Library Quantification kit. A separate single-read 150-cycle Illumina NextSeq 550 flow cell was used to sequence each immunoSEQ 96-well plate. Per the source publication's procedure: Because only junctional sequences without quality scores were contained in the immunoSEQ output, filtering matching that applied to full-length reads could not be performed. Sequences were annotated with PyIR, a Python wrapper for IgBLAST v1.9, using IMGT germline references to assign V/J genes and CDR3. Reads were filtered out if the reads had weak V/J assignments (E-value above 1e-6), no CDR3, stop codons, out-of-frame junctions, or ambiguous translated residues. V3J clonotypes were defined as sequences sharing the same inferred V gene, J gene, and CDR3 amino acid sequence. The percentage overlap between two repertoires was calculated by dividing the number of shared unique clonotypes by the size of the smaller repertoire. RTK rarefaction, the Chao1 estimator, and Recon v2.1 estimates of unobserved clonotypes were used to assess repertoire richness. Generation probabilities were computed with OLGA for all TCRbeta clonotypes obtained by the gDNA method from several donors. TCRdb's version of the immuneACCESS table is confined to in-frame rearrangements and falls short of the full clone set. An unresolved V gene accounts for under half of the shortfall where checked; the remainder is of unknown origin. V and J calls and clone size follow that table, whereas D and trimming were derived from the DNA. In this sample the table shows about 2.2 million clones, over 85% of which occur a single time. Of the sample, more than 1.5% falls within the top ten clones.

What was sequenced was naive CD8+ T cells from PBMCs. Sample cell subset or site, as interpreted from the label and publication: CD45RA+CCR7+. Here the chain combines TRBV4-2 and TRBJ2-7; perhaps TRBD2 is the D gene, with 5 bases matching. The sequence was obtained from a man aged 18-30 years in good health. Some clones in this sample may be carry-over from other donors' samples. The CDR3 protein: CASSPSLRSDEQYF. The DNA sequence is TGTGCCAGCAGCCCTAGCCTACGGTCCGACGAGCAGTACTTC.